The clone carrying this TCR beta chain was observed a handful of times. Its antigen is not identified. Time point in this sample: patch test 3, about 24 weeks after DPC sensitization. Treatment indicated: therapeutic diphenylcyclopropenone sensitization with weekly scalp DPC. Each CDR3 protein gets one entry after TCRdb re-called the RACE reads with MiXCR. There are fewer than 200,000 distinct CDR3 sequences in the sample; 25% to 35% occur only once, and roughly 2% lies in the top ten. From germline, CDR1 is SGDLS and CDR2 YYNGEE. Trimming stripped 0 bases from V and 5 bases from J, with 11 bases between. There are 15 residues in the CDR3. The data stem from a study of human T cells and chemical hapten exposure. About the study: Alopecia areata, totalis or universalis affected patients, mainly female.

Study-wide results and limits: Expanded TCRs showed more large CDR3 clusters than pre-sensitization or healthy control sets. DPC sensitization left the count of TCRs above 1 in 1000 unchanged.

This sample comprised whole blood, obtained in connection with sensitization to the hapten diphenylcyclopropenone (DPC). The chain employs TRBV9 and TRBJ1-4, with D unresolved. The receptor was derived from a young woman with alopecia areata. Some clones in this sample may be carry-over from other donors' samples. The CDR3 DNA reads TGTGCCAGCAGCGTAGATGCCCACCTCAATGAAAAACTGTTTTTT. Its translation is CASSVDAHLNEKLFF.